Listed below are T cell receptor beta chains from one sample, sequenced in a study of blood T cells in healthy people across ages. TCRdb reprocessed the 5' RACE reads with MiXCR, giving one entry per CDR3 protein. The profile shows about 750,000 distinct CDR3 sequences, roughly 50% of them singletons. Sequenced: blood. All receptors come from a man at least 80 years old in good health. Each CDR3 is given with its conserved first and last residue. Fields, in order: clone size, V gene, D gene, J gene, CDR3 DNA, CDR3 protein. A D gene is named only where the DNA matches it firmly. A row's size may be missing; if present it is once, few, many or a size class.

-,TRBV12-3/TRBV12-4,TRBD2,TRBJ2-3,TGTGCCAGCAGTCCTATAGCGGGGGGGATGACAGATACGCAGTATTTT,CASSPIAGGMTDTQYF
-,TRBV12-3/TRBV12-4,-,TRBJ1-4,TGTGCCAGCAGCAATAACAGGGAGTATGAAAAACTGTTTTTT,CASSNNREYEKLFF
-,TRBV20-1,-,TRBJ2-7,TGCAGTGCTAGCCCTCCGACTACCAACTACGAGCAGTACTTC,CSASPPTTNYEQYF
once,TRBV20-1,-,TRBJ2-7,TGCAGTGCTCCCTCGGGCCTAGCTCGATACGAGCAGTACTTC,CSAPSGLARYEQYF
-,TRBV5-1,TRBD1,TRBJ1-2,TGCGCCAGCAGCCCACGACCGGCCCAACAGGGGACTTTTAACTATGGCTACACCTTC,CASSPRPAQQGTFNYGYTF
-,TRBV12-3/TRBV12-4,-,TRBJ1-3,TGTGCCAATAGTAAATACGTCTCTGGGGGACGCTCTGGAAACACCATATATTTT,CANSKYVSGGRSGNTIYF
-,TRBV7-2,TRBD2,TRBJ2-7,TGTGCCAGCAGCCGCGGACTAGCGGACCTCTCCTACGAGCAGTACTTC,CASSRGLADLSYEQYF
few,TRBV5-1,TRBD1,TRBJ2-7,TGCGCCAGCAGCCGGGACAGGTTCTCCTACGAGCAGTACTTC,CASSRDRFSYEQYF
-,TRBV6-2/TRBV6-3,TRBD1,TRBJ2-3,TGTGCCAGCAGGGCAACAGGGGGAGGAAGATACGCGTATTTT,CASRATGGGRYAYF
-,TRBV7-9,TRBD1,TRBJ1-6,TGTGCCAGCAGCTTAGTACCGGGACAGGGAGGGAATTCACCCCTCCACTTT,CASSLVPGQGGNSPLHF
-,TRBV20-1,-,TRBJ1-5,TGCAGTGCTAGTCTGGGGGCAAGCAATCAGCCCCAGCATTTT,CSASLGASNQPQHF
-,TRBV9,-,TRBJ1-2,TGTGCCAGCAGCGCCCCCGATGGCTACACCTTC,CASSAPDGYTF
-,TRBV20-1,-,TRBJ2-1,TGCAGTGCCAGGGGTAATACCATTAATGGGCAGTTCTTC,CSARGNTINGQFF
-,TRBV9,TRBD2,TRBJ2-4,TGTGCCAGCAGCCCGGTAGGGGGACTAGCGGGACAAGGGACCAAAAACATTCAGTACTTC,CASSPVGGLAGQGTKNIQYF
-,TRBV28,-,TRBJ2-7,TGTGCCAGCAGTTTATCGGCCGCGACGACAGAGCAGTACTTC,CASSLSAATTEQYF
few,TRBV29-1,TRBD1,TRBJ1-2,TGCAGCGTTGATCGACAGGGTAATGGCTACACCTTC,CSVDRQGNGYTF
-,TRBV5-1,-,TRBJ1-2,TGCGCCAGCAGTTTCGACAGTAACTATGGCTACACCTTC,CASSFDSNYGYTF
-,TRBV7-2,-,TRBJ2-5,TGTGCCAGCCAGCAGGGGGGGGCCCGAGAGACCCAGTACTTC,CASQQGGARETQYF
few,TRBV27,-,TRBJ2-3,TGTGCCAGCAGTTTATGGGCAGGACTCTTTAACACAGATACGCAGTATTTT,CASSLWAGLFNTDTQYF
-,TRBV12-3/TRBV12-4,-,TRBJ2-1,TGTGCCAGCAGTTTAGGATATGAGCAGTTCTTC,CASSLGYEQFF
-,TRBV27,-,TRBJ2-1,TGTGCCAGCAACTGGCCAGGGGGGAATGAGCAGTTCTTC,CASNWPGGNEQFF
few,TRBV15,-,TRBJ2-7,TGTGCCACCAGCAGACGCCTGACTGAGTCCCGCTCCTACGAGCAGTACTTC,CATSRRLTESRSYEQYF
-,TRBV6-1,TRBD1,TRBJ1-2,TGTGCCAGCAGTGAAGCGCCCGGGACAGGCTATGGCTACACCTTC,CASSEAPGTGYGYTF